This TCR beta chain originates from a study of blood T cell repertoires in COVID-19. Study-level information: Donors in the United States, Italy and Spain gave samples during acute or convalescent COVID-19.

V was shortened by 0 bases and J by 4 bases, with 12 bases between the two germline ends. CDR3 length: 15 amino acids. Germline-derived CDR1 and CDR2 are KGHSH and LQKENI. Assay: immunoSEQ multiplex PCR; the TCRdb copy retains only in-frame clones and omits some. Found here are about 190,000 clones, 90% of them singletons; the top ten hold 0.6% to 0.8%. The chain recombines TRBV18 with TRBJ1-2, with a tentative D call TRBD1 (6 bases). Source material: peripheral blood. The sequence was obtained from a man aged 50 to 60 with acute or convalescent COVID-19. DNA of the CDR3: TGTGCCAGCTCACCACCTGGGGGCGCGGGCTATGGCTACACCTTC. This codes for CASSPPGGAGYGYTF.